This T cell receptor (beta chain) comes out of a study of blood T cell repertoires in COVID-19. Study overall: PBMCs, B-cell-depleted T cells, or T cells provided the cDNA or gDNA that made up the material.

Under the authors' procedure: Cell counts per sample came from amplifying reference gene primers. Method: immunoSEQ multiplex PCR; TCRdb's copy keeps in-frame clones and lacks some. The D gene and trimming were derived from the DNA, and the V and J assignments and clone size from that table. The sample yields tens of thousands of clones, 70% to 80% seen once. CDR1 and CDR2 from the germline V gene are SEHNR and FQNEAQ (reference sequence). This CDR3 contains 15 residues. V shed 2 bases and J shed 5 bases, with 13 bases lying between them. The sequence derives from a man aged 70-80 years with active or convalescent COVID-19. The V gene is TRBV7-9, the J gene TRBJ1-5; D remains unclear. The sequenced material came from peripheral blood. The DNA for the CDR3 is TGTGCCAGCAGCTTATCGCTTGAACTAGATCAGCCCCAGCATTTT. It codes for CASSLSLELDQPQHF. The full variable domain, completed using reference TRBV7-9 and TRBJ1-5, is DTGVSQNPRHKITKRGQNVTFRCDPISEHNRLYWYRQTLGQGPEFLTYFQNEAQLEKSRLLSDRFSAERPKGSFSTLEIQRTEQGDSAMYLCASSLSLELDQPQHFGDGTRLSIL.